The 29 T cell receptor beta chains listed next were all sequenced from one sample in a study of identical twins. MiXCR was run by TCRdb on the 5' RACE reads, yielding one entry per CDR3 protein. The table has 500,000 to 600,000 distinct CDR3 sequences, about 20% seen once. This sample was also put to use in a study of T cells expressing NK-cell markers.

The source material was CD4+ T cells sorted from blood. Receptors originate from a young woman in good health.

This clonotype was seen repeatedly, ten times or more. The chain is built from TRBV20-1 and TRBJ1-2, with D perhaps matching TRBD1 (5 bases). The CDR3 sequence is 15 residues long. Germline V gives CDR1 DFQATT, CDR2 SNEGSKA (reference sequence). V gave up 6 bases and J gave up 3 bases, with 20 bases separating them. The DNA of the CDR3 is TGCAGTGCCCAACCAACCGGGACGTTGGACTATGGCTACACCTTC. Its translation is CSAQPTGTLDYGYTF.

The CDR3 sequence: CASSYSGSGYGYTF. CDR3 nucleotides: TGTGCCAGCAGTTACAGCGGGTCAGGGTATGGCTACACCTTC. The chain couples TRBV6-5 to TRBJ1-2, with D possibly TRBD1 on 5 matching bases. The CDR3 length is 14 residues. CDR1 is MNHEY and CDR2 is SVGAGI in the germline V gene. Between the trimmed V and J ends, which lost 2 bases and 5 bases, there was a span of 12 bases.

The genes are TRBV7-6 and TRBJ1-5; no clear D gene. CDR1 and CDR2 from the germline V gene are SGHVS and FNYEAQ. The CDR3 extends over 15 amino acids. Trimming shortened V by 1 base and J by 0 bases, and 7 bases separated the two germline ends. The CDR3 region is CASSLGVHSNQPQHF. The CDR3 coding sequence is TGTGCCAGCAGCTTAGGGGTTCATAGCAATCAGCCCCAGCATTTT.

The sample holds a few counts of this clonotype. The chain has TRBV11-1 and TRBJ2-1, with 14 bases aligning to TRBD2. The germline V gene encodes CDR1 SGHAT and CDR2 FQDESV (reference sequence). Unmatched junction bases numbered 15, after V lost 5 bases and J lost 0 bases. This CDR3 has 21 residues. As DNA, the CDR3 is TGTGCCAGCAGCCCTACCCCGGGACTAGCGGGAGCCAGGAGCTCCTACAATGAGCAGTTCTTC. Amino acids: CASSPTPGLAGARSSYNEQFF. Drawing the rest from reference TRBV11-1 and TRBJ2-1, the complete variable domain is EAEVAQSPRYKITEKSQAVAFWCDPISGHATLYWYRQILGQGPELLVQFQDESVVDDSQLPKDRFSAERLKGVDSTLKIQPAELGDSAMYLCASSPTPGLAGARSSYNEQFFGPGTRLTVL.

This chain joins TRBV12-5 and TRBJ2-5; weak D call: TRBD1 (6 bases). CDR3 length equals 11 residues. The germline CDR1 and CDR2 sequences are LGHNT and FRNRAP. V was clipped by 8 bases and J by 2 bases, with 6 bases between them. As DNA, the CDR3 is TGTGCTAGTACAGGGCAAGAGACCCAGTACTTC. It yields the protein CASTGQETQYF. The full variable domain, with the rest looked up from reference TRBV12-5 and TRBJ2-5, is DARVTQTPRHKVTEMGQEVTMRCQPILGHNTVFWYRQTMMQGLELLAYFRNRAPLDDSGMPKDRFSAEMPDATLATLKIQPSEPRDSAVYFCASTGQETQYFGPGTRLLVL.

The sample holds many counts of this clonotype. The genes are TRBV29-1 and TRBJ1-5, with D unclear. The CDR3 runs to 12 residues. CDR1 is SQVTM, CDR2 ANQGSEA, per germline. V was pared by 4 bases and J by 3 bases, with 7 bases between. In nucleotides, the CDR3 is TGCAGCGTTGGACGGCCCAATCAGCCCCAGCATTTT. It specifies CSVGRPNQPQHF.

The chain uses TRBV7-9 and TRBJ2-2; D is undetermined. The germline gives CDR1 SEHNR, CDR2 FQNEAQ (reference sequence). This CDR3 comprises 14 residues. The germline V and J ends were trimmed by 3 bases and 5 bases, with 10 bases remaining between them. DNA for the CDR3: TGTGCCAGCAGCTTCCTTTTTGAGACCGGGGAGCTGTTTTTT. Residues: CASSFLFETGELFF. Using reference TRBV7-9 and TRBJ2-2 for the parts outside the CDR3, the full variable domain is DTGVSQNPRHKITKRGQNVTFRCDPISEHNRLYWYRQTLGQGPEFLTYFQNEAQLEKSRLLSDRFSAERPKGSFSTLEIQRTEQGDSAMYLCASSFLFETGELFFGEGSRLTVL.

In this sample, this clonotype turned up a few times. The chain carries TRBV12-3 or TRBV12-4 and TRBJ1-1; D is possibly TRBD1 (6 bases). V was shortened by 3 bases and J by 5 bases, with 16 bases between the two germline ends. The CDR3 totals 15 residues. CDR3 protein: CASSFGTRSATEAFF. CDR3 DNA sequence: TGTGCCAGCAGTTTCGGGACACGCTCGGCGACTGAAGCTTTCTTT.

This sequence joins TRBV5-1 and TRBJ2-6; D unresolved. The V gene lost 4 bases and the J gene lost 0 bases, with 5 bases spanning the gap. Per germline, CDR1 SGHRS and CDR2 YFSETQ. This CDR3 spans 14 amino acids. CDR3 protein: CASSGNSGANVLTF. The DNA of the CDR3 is TGCGCCAGCAGCGGGAACTCTGGGGCCAACGTCCTGACTTTC.

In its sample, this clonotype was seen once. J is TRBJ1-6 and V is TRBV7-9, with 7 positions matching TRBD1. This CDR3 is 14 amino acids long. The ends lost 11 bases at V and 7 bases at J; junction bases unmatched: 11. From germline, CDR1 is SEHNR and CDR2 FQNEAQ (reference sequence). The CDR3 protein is CAATLTGDNSPLHF. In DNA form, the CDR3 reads TGTGCCGCGACACTTACAGGGGACAATTCACCCCTCCACTTT.

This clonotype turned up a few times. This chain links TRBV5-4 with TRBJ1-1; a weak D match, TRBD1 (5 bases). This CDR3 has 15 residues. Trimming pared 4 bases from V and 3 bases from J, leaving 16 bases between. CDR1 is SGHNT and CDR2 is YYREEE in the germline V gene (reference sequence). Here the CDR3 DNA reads TGTGCCAGCAGCCACCCCGGGACGGACCACACTGAAGCTTTCTTT. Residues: CASSHPGTDHTEAFF. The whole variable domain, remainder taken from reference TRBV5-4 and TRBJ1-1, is ETGVTQSPTHLIKTRGQQVTLRCSSQSGHNTVSWYQQALGQGPQFIFQYYREEENGRGNFPPRFSGLQFPNYSSELNVNALELDDSALYLCASSHPGTDHTEAFFGQGTRLTVV.

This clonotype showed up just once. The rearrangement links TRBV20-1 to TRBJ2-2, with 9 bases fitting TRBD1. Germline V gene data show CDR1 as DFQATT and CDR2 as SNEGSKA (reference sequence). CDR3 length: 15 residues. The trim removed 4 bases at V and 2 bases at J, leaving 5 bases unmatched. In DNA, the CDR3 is TGCAGTGCTAACAAGGGACAGGGTAACACCGGGGAGCTGTTTTTT. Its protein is CSANKGQGNTGELFF.

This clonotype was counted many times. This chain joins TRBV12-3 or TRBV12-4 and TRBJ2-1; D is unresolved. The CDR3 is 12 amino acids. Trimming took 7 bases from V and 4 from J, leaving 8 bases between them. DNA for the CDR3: TGTGCCAGCACTCAGGATTACAATGAGCAGTTCTTC. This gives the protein CASTQDYNEQFF.

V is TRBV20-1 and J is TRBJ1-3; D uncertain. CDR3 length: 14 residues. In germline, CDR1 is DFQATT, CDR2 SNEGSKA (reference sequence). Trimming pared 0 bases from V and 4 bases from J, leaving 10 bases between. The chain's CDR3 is CSARDLGSGNTIYF. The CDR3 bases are TGCAGTGCTAGAGATCTGGGGTCCGGAAACACCATATATTTT.

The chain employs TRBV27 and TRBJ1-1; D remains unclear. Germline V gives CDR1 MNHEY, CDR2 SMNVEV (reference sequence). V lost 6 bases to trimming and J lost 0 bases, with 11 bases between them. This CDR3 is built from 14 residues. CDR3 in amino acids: CASSQRYMNTEAFF. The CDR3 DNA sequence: TGTGCCAGCAGCCAACGGTACATGAACACTGAAGCTTTCTTT.

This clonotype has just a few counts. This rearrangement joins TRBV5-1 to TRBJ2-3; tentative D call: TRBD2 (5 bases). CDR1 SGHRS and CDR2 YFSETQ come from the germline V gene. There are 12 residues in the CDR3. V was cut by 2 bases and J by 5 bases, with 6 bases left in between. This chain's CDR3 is CASSFGEDTQYF. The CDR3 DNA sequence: TGCGCCAGCAGCTTCGGGGAAGATACGCAGTATTTT.

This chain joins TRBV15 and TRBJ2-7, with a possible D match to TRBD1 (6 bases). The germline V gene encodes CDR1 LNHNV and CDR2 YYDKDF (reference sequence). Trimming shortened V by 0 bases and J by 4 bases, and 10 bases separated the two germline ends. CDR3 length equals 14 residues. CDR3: CATSREGRGYEQYF. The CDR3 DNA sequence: TGTGCCACCAGCAGAGAGGGCAGGGGATACGAGCAGTACTTC. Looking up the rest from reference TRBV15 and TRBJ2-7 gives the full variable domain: DAMVIQNPRYQVTQFGKPVTLSCSQTLNHNVMYWYQQKSSQAPKLLFHYYDKDFNNEADTPDNFQSRRPNTSFCFLDIRSPGLGDTAMYLCATSREGRGYEQYFGPGTRLTVT.

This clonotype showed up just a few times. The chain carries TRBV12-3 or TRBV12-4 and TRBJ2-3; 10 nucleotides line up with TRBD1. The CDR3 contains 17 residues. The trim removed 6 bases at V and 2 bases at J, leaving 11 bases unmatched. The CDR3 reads CASRRDRGLSYTDTQYF. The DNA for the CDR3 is TGTGCCAGCAGGAGGGACAGGGGCCTCTCCTACACAGATACGCAGTATTTT.

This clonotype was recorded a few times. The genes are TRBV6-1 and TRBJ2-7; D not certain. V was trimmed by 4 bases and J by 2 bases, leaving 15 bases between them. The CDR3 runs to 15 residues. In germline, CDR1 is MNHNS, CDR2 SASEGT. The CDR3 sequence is CASSAEHLGTYEQYF. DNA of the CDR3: TGTGCCAGCAGTGCGGAACACTTGGGTACCTACGAGCAGTACTTC.

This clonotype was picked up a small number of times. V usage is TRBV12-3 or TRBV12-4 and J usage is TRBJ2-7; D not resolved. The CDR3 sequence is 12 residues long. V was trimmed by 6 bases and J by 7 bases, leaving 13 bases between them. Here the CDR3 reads CASSLLPREQYF. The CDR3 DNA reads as TGTGCCAGCAGCCTTCTCCCGAGGGAGCAGTACTTC.

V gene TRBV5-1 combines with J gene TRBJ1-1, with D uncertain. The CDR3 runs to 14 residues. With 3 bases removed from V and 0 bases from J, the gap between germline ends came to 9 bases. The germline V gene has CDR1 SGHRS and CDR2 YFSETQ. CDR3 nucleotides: TGCGCCAGCAGCTCTGGACCGATGAACACTGAAGCTTTCTTT. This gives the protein CASSSGPMNTEAFF.

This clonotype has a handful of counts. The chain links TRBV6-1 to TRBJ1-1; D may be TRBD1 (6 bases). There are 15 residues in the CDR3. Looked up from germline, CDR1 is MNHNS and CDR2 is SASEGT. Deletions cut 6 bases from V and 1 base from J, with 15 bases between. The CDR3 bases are TGTGCCAGCAGCCTACAGGGAGCTCCGAACACTGAAGCTTTCTTT. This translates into CASSLQGAPNTEAFF.

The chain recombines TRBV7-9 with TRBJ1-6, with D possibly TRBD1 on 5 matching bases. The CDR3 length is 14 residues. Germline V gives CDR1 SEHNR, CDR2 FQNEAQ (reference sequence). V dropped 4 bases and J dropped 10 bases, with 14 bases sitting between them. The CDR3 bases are TGTGCCAGCAGCTCGGACCAGGGAGACTCACCCCTCCACTTT. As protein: CASSSDQGDSPLHF.

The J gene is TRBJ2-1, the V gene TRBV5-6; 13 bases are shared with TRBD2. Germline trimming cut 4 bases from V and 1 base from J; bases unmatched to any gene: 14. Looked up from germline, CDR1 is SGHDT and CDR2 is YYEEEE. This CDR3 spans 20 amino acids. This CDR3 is CASSATTSGGAFGSYNEQFF. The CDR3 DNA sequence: TGTGCCAGCAGCGCCACAACTAGCGGGGGGGCCTTTGGATCCTACAATGAGCAGTTCTTC.

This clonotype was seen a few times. This chain's CDR3 is CASSPIAGSTGELFF. DNA of the CDR3: TGCGCCAGCAGCCCGATAGCGGGGTCCACCGGGGAGCTGTTTTTT. The chain uses TRBV5-1 and TRBJ2-2; 8 nucleotides agree with TRBD2. Germline V gives CDR1 SGHRS, CDR2 YFSETQ. CDR3 length: 15 residues. Losses at the gene ends were 4 bases for V and 4 bases for J; bases not matched to a gene: 6.

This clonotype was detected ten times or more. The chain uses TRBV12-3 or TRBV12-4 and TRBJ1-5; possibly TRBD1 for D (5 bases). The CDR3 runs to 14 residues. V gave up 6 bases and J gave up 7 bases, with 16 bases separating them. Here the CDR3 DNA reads TGTGCCAGCAGCCTAGATGGGGGAAGACAGCCCCAGCATTTT. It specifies CASSLDGGRQPQHF.

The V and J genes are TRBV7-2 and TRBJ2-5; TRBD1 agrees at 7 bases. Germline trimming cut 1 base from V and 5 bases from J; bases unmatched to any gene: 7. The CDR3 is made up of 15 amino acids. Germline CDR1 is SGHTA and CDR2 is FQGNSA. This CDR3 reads CASSLVRGGTETQYF. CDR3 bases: TGTGCCAGCAGCTTAGTGCGAGGGGGCACGGAGACCCAGTACTTC.

The CDR3 spells CASSLQGFSGNTIYF. CDR3 nucleotide sequence: TGCGCCAGCAGCTTACAGGGATTCTCTGGAAACACCATATATTTT. The gene calls are TRBV5-1 and TRBJ1-3, with D possibly being TRBD1 (6 bases). This CDR3 comprises 15 residues. The V and J ends lost 2 bases and 0 bases respectively, with 9 bases between them. The germline gives CDR1 SGHRS, CDR2 YFSETQ. Filled out from reference TRBV5-1 and TRBJ1-3, the complete variable domain reads KAGVTQTPRYLIKTRGQQVTLSCSPISGHRSVSWYQQTPGQGLQFLFEYFSETQRNKGNFPGRFSGRQFSNSRSEMNVSTLELGDSALYLCASSLQGFSGNTIYFGEGSWLTVV.

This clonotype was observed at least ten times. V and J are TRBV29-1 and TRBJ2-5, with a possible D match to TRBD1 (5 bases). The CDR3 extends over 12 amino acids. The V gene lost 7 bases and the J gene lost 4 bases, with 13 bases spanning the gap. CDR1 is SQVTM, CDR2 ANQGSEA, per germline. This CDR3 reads CSARTQGETQYF. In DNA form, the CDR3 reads TGCAGCGCACGGACCCAGGGAGAGACCCAGTACTTC.